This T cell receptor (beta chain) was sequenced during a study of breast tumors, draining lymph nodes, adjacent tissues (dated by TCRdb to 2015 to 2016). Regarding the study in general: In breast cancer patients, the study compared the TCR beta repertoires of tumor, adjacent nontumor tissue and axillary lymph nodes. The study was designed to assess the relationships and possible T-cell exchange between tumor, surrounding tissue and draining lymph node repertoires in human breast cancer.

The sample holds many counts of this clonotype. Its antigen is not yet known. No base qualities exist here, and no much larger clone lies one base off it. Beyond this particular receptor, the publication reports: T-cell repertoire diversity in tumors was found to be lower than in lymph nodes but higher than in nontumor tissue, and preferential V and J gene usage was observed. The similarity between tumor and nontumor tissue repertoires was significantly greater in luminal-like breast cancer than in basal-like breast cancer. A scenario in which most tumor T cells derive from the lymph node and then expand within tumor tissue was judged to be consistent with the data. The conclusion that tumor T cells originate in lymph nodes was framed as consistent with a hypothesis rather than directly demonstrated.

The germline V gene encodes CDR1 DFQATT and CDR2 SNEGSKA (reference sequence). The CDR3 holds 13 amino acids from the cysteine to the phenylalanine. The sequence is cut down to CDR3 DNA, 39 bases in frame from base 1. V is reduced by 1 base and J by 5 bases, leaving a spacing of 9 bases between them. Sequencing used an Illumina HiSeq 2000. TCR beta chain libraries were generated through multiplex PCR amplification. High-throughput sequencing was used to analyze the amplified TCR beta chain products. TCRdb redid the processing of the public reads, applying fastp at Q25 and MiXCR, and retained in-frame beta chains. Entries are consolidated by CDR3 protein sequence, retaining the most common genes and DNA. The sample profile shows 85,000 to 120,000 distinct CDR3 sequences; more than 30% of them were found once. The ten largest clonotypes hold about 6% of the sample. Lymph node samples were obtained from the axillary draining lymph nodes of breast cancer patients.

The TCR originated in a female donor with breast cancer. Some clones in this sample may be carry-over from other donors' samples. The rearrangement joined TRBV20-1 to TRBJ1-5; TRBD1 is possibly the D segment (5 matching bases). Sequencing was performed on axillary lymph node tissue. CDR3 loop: CSARGEGDQPQHF. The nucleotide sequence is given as TGCAGTGCTAGAGGGGAAGGGGATCAGCCCCAGCATTTT.